This passage covers 25 T cell receptor beta chains from one sample sequenced in a study of T cells in Graves' hyperthyroidism and ophthalmopathy. Amplified TCR beta CDR3 regions came from RNA transcripts. HTBI primers were the set used in a first-round RT-PCR of the TCR CDR3. TCRdb re-called the multiplex PCR reads with MiXCR, one entry per CDR3 protein. The sample includes roughly 740,000 distinct CDR3 sequences, around 15% seen only once; the top ten take approximately 8%. Sequencing used blood. The receptors come from a man aged 18 to 30 with Graves' hyperthyroidism.

This clonotype has a handful of counts. This chain joins TRBV4-2 and TRBJ2-1; TRBD2 matches 7 bases. The CDR3 length is 15 residues. V lost 4 bases to trimming and J lost 7 bases; unmatched junction nucleotides: 10. CDR1 is LGHNA, CDR2 YNFKEQ, per germline. The CDR3 loop is CASSPRLAFANEQFF. CDR3 sequence (DNA): TGTGCCAGCAGCCCCCGACTAGCTTTCGCGAATGAGCAGTTCTTC.

This clonotype was seen at least ten times. The rearrangement uses TRBV12-3 or TRBV12-4 and TRBJ1-4; D remains ambiguous. The V gene lost 6 bases and the J gene lost 0 bases, with 20 bases spanning the gap. The CDR3 sequence is 18 residues long. The CDR3 DNA reads TGTGCCAGCAGCCCAGGCTTGGGGAGGAGAGCAACTAATGAAAAACTGTTTTTT. It encodes CASSPGLGRRATNEKLFF.

This clonotype was seen more than once but under ten times. J is TRBJ2-2 and V is TRBV10-3, with unresolved D. The V end lost 8 bases, the J end lost 7 bases, and 8 bases lay between the germline ends. Germline V gives CDR1 ENHRY, CDR2 SYGVKD. The CDR3 totals 11 residues. The CDR3, as DNA: TGTGCCATCGCCAGTCACGGGGAGCTGTTTTTT. Protein sequence: CAIASHGELFF.

The J gene is TRBJ2-1, the V gene TRBV19; a weak D match, TRBD1 (5 bases). The CDR3 extends over 16 amino acids. V was clipped by 6 bases and J by 2 bases, with 17 bases between them. CDR1 is LNHDA, CDR2 SQIVND, per germline (reference sequence). CDR3 protein: CASRRRGDVTYNEQFF. The CDR3 region has the DNA TGTGCCAGTAGGCGAAGGGGTGATGTAACCTACAATGAGCAGTTCTTC. Based on the CDR3 plus reference TRBV19 and TRBJ2-1, the full variable domain is DGGITQSPKYLFRKEGQNVTLSCEQNLNHDAMYWYRQDPGQGLRLIYYSQIVNDFQKGDIAEGYSVSREKKESFPLTVTSAQKNPTAFYLCASRRRGDVTYNEQFFGPGTRLTVL.

Points on this clonotype: A much bigger clone sits one base away, suggesting this may be a read error. V is TRBV5-1 and J is TRBJ2-7; 9 bases match TRBD1. The DNA end is more similar to TRBJ2-1, so the J call may be wrong. The CDR3 is made up of 14 amino acids. CDR1 is SGHRS and CDR2 is YFSETQ in the germline V gene. The CDR3, as DNA: TGCGCCAGCAGCTTACGGACAGGGGCCTACGAGCAGTTCTTC. Translating gives CASSLRTGAYEQFF.

In its sample, this clonotype was seen many times. The chain couples TRBV28 to TRBJ2-1; D ambiguous. The CDR3 has 11 residues. Germline V lookup: CDR1 MDHEN, CDR2 SYDVKM. Trimming pared 7 bases from V and 6 bases from J, leaving 7 bases between. The CDR3 DNA is TGTGCCAGCATGATATCCAATGAGCAGTTCTTC. Its translation is CASMISNEQFF.

The rearrangement joins TRBV29-1 to TRBJ2-7; 10 bases are a match to TRBD1. This CDR3 is 13 amino acids long. With V trimmed by 5 bases and J by 5 bases, 6 bases remained unmatched. Germline assignment: CDR1 SQVTM and CDR2 ANQGSEA. The CDR3 sequence: CSVSGTGVHEQYF. The DNA for the CDR3 is TGCAGCGTTTCCGGGACAGGGGTCCACGAGCAGTACTTC.

The chain employs TRBV29-1 and TRBJ2-3, with 8 bases matching TRBD1. Germline CDR1 SQVTM, CDR2 ANQGSEA. The CDR3 loop spans 13 amino acids. The J segment lost 2 bases and the V segment lost 6 bases, leaving 4 bases of the junction unmatched. The CDR3 sequence is CSVRGLYTDTQYF. For the CDR3, the DNA is TGCAGCGTCAGGGGGCTATACACAGATACGCAGTATTTT.

Many counts were recorded for this clonotype. The junction departs from germline at one end; a sequencing error may be responsible. The chain employs TRBV28 and TRBJ1-1; a possible D gene is TRBD1 (6 bases). Germline V gene sequence: CDR1 MDHEN, CDR2 SYDVKM. This CDR3 contains 14 residues. The chain's CDR3 is CASNLGGVNTEAFF. The CDR3 DNA sequence: TGTGCCAGCAATTTAGGGGGAGTGAACACTGAAGCTTTCTTT.

This clonotype was detected a few times. A much larger clone differs from this one at a single base, so this may be a read error. The rearrangement links TRBV6-1 to TRBJ2-2; D is ambiguous. This CDR3 contains 11 residues. V lost 7 bases and J lost 5, with 5 bases in between. Germline V lookup: CDR1 MNHNS, CDR2 SASEGT. The chain's CDR3 is CASKRTGELFF. The CDR3, as DNA: TGTGCCAGCAAGCGTACCGGGGAGCTGTTTTTT.

V is TRBV20-1 and J is TRBJ2-7, with 9 bases matching TRBD2. Germline lookup yields CDR1 DFQATT and CDR2 SNEGSKA (reference sequence). The CDR3 contains 14 residues. After removal of 5 bases from V and 7 bases from J, the junction contained 12 bases not matched to a gene. CDR3 amino acids: CSALTSGGRKEQYF. The CDR3 DNA reads TGCAGTGCTCTGACTAGCGGCGGCCGAAAAGAGCAGTACTTC.

This clonotype has a handful of counts. The V gene is TRBV30, the J gene TRBJ2-6; 10 bases match TRBD1. The CDR3 is 16 residues long. Trimming cost V 3 bases and J 2 bases; bases outside gene matches: 4. CDR1 and CDR2 from the germline V gene are GTSNPN and SVGIG (reference sequence). CDR3 coding DNA: TGTGCCTGGAGCTCCGGGACAGGGGCTGGGGCCAACGTCCTGACTTTC. This encodes CAWSSGTGAGANVLTF.

This clonotype has ten or more counts. The V and J genes are TRBV11-3 and TRBJ2-7; D possibly matches TRBD1 or TRBD2 (5 bases each). Trimming cost V 3 bases and J 5 bases, with 11 bases left between them. The CDR3 has 13 amino acids. Germline V lookup: CDR1 SGHNT, CDR2 YENEEA. DNA for the CDR3: TGTGCCAGCAGCTTGGGGGAGACGGACGAGCAGTACTTC. Residues: CASSLGETDEQYF. Based on the CDR3 plus reference TRBV11-3 and TRBJ2-7, the full variable domain is EAGVVQSPRYKIIEKKQPVAFWCNPISGHNTLYWYLQNLGQGPELLIRYENEEAVDDSQLPKDRFSAERLKGVDSTLKIQPAELGDSAVYLCASSLGETDEQYFGPGTRLTVT.

Turning to this clonotype: One end of the junction fails to match germline, which may point to a read error. This chain uses TRBV5-1 with TRBJ2-2; the D gene is possibly TRBD2 (5 bases). The germline V gene encodes CDR1 SGHRS and CDR2 YFSETQ. The CDR3 is 13 residues long. CDR3 sequence reads: CASSFTNTGKLFF. In nucleotides, the CDR3 is TGCGCCAGCAGCTTCACGAACACCGGGAAGCTGTTTTTT.

The gene calls are TRBV4-3 and TRBJ2-5, with D perhaps TRBD1 or TRBD2 (5 bases each). The length of the CDR3 is 18 residues. The V end was cut by 3 bases, the J end by 3 bases, with 23 bases between. Germline CDR1 reads LGHNA; CDR2 reads YSLEER. CDR3 nucleotide sequence: TGCGCCAGCAGCCAGGCCGGGACCGCTTCCCCGTCGGAAGAGACCCAGTACTTC. Residues: CASSQAGTASPSEETQYF.

This clonotype was recorded many times. The chain carries TRBV3-1 and TRBJ2-1; D is unresolved. V was shortened by 0 bases and J by 9 bases, with 12 bases between the two germline ends. From germline, CDR1 is LGHDT and CDR2 YNNKEL (reference sequence). This CDR3 has 14 residues. CDR3 region: CASSQELQAAEQFF. The CDR3 nucleotides read TGTGCCAGCAGCCAAGAATTGCAAGCAGCTGAGCAGTTCTTC.

The sample holds a few counts of this clonotype. With a much larger clone just one base away, this may be a read error. The conserved phenylalanine or tryptophan is not found at the CDR3 terminus, so this likely reflects a read error. This rearrangement joins TRBV2 to TRBJ2-5; D perhaps matches TRBD1 (6 bases). The CDR3 spans 15 residues. Per the germline V gene, CDR1 is SNHLY and CDR2 is FYNNEI. The V and J ends lost 0 bases and 2 bases respectively, with 10 bases between them. CDR3 in amino acids: CASSEAFTGQETQYC. Written as DNA, the CDR3 is TGTGCCAGCAGTGAAGCGTTCACAGGGCAAGAGACCCAGTACTGC.

This clonotype was detected a few times. CDR3 residues: CASSLGPAGQILHETQYF. The CDR3 DNA sequence: TGTGCCAGCAGCTTAGGGCCAGCGGGCCAGATACTACACGAGACCCAGTACTTC. The V call is TRBV7-2, the J call TRBJ2-5, with a possible D match to TRBD2 (6 bases). Germline V lookup: CDR1 SGHTA, CDR2 FQGNSA. The CDR3 consists of 18 residues. V was pared by 1 base and J by 5 bases, with 23 bases between.

There are many counts of this clonotype. V and J are TRBV7-6 and TRBJ2-1, with D possibly matching TRBD2 (6 bases). CDR1 and CDR2 (germline): SGHVS, FNYEAQ. V gave up 5 bases and J gave up 10 bases, with 12 bases separating them. CDR3 length: 12 residues. For the CDR3, the DNA is TGTGCCAGCAGCCAGACTGCGGGGGAGCAGTTCTTC. Translating it yields CASSQTAGEQFF. Full variable domain (missing parts from reference TRBV7-6 and TRBJ2-1): GAGVSQSPRYKVTKRGQDVALRCDPISGHVSLYWYRQALGQGPEFLTYFNYEAQQDKSGLPNDRFSAERPEGSISTLTIQRTEQRDSAMYRCASSQTAGEQFFGPGTRLTVL.

There are many counts of this clonotype. The chain employs TRBV20-1 and TRBJ1-1; 7 bases align to TRBD1. Germline V gene sequence: CDR1 DFQATT, CDR2 SNEGSKA (reference sequence). The CDR3 runs to 14 residues. J was trimmed by 1 base and V by 3 bases; bases with no gene match: 5. CDR3 amino acids: CSASSGTANTEAFF. The CDR3 region has the DNA TGCAGTGCTAGCTCCGGGACAGCGAACACTGAAGCTTTCTTT.

This CDR3 is CATSTDINTEAFF. In DNA, the CDR3 is TGTGCCACCAGCACGGATATTAACACTGAAGCTTTCTTT. The rearrangement links TRBV15 to TRBJ1-1; D uncertain. V was trimmed by 4 bases and J by 2 bases, leaving 8 bases between them. CDR3 length: 13 amino acids. CDR1 LNHNV and CDR2 YYDKDF come from the germline V gene (reference sequence).

This clonotype has a count of ten or more. The rearrangement links TRBV28 to TRBJ1-5; TRBD1 aligns across 10 bases. Germline CDR1 and CDR2: MDHEN and SYDVKM. This CDR3 is built from 14 residues. Trimming cost V 6 bases and J 8 bases; bases outside gene matches: 7. In DNA form, the CDR3 reads TGTGCCAGCAGGCCGGGGACAGGGGTGAAGCCCCAGCATTTT. This encodes CASRPGTGVKPQHF.

This clonotype was seen repeatedly, ten times or more. The chain joins TRBV12-3 or TRBV12-4 to TRBJ2-1; D might be TRBD2 (5 bases). The CDR3 loop spans 17 amino acids. Trimming shortened V by 6 bases and J by 3 bases, and 21 bases separated the two germline ends. CDR3 amino acids: CASSHQYPSRGYNEQFF. CDR3 sequence (DNA): TGTGCCAGCAGCCATCAATACCCCTCCCGGGGCTACAATGAGCAGTTCTTC.

This chain uses TRBV28 with TRBJ2-4; 8 bases match TRBD1. The V gene's germline CDR1 is MDHEN and CDR2 SYDVKM. V shed 8 bases, J shed 8 bases, and the junction held 11 bases outside the gene matches. The length of the CDR3 is 14 residues. The CDR3 DNA is TGTGCCAGCCGGACAGGGACAGTAGCGGACATTCAGTACTTC. Amino acid sequence: CASRTGTVADIQYF.

This clonotype was recorded at least ten times. CDR3 DNA sequence: TGTGCCACCGCCAATTTAGATGGCGAAAAACTGTTTTTT. Protein product: CATANLDGEKLFF. This chain links TRBV2 with TRBJ1-4; D not certain. Looked up from germline, CDR1 is SNHLY and CDR2 is FYNNEI. The CDR3 loop spans 13 amino acids. Trimming removed 10 bases from V and 8 bases from J, with 17 bases in between. The whole variable domain, remainder taken from reference TRBV2 and TRBJ1-4, is EPEVTQTPSHQVTQMGQEVILRCVPISNHLYFYWYRQILGQKVEFLVSFYNNEISEKSEIFDDQFSVERPDGSNFTLKIRSTKLEDSAMYFCATANLDGEKLFFGSGTQLSVL.